The next 6 T cell receptor beta chains were all read from a single sample in a study of blood T cell repertoires in COVID-19. The table came from immunoSEQ multiplex PCR; TCRdb's copy has only in-frame clones and leaves some out. This sample has around 500,000 clones, with approximately 88% found just once. The sequencing sample was made of PBMCs or T cells enriched from blood (not recorded which). These receptors were taken from a woman aged 40 to 55 who had recovered from COVID-19.

V usage is TRBV7-9 and J usage is TRBJ2-5, with TRBD1 identical over 9 bases. The CDR3 covers 14 residues. The J segment lost 4 bases and the V segment lost 6 bases, leaving 6 bases of the junction unmatched. CDR1 is SEHNR and CDR2 is FQNEAQ in the germline V gene (reference sequence). The CDR3 coding sequence is TGTGCCAGCAGTTTTACAGGGGGCGGAGAGACCCAGTACTTC. Translation gives CASSFTGGGETQYF.

This clone was seen only a few times. V gene TRBV7-9 combines with J gene TRBJ1-1; possible D gene TRBD1, 6 bases. The CDR3 spans 12 residues. Germline CDR1 is SEHNR and CDR2 is FQNEAQ (reference sequence). Trimming took 3 bases from V and 8 from J, leaving 10 bases between them. The CDR3 nucleotides are TGTGCCAGCAGCTTGGAAGACAGGGAAGCTTTCTTT. It translates to CASSLEDREAFF.

CDR3 sequence: CASSHDSTWGNTIYF. Here the CDR3 DNA reads TGTGCCAGCAGCCATGACAGCACCTGGGGAAACACCATATATTTT. This chain uses TRBV5-6 with TRBJ1-3; D may be TRBD1 (5 bases). This CDR3 is built from 15 residues. The V gene's germline CDR1 is SGHDT and CDR2 YYEEEE. With 4 bases removed from V and 4 bases from J, the gap between germline ends came to 15 bases.

V is TRBV4-3 and J is TRBJ1-2; 7 bases line up with TRBD1. Germline V gene data show CDR1 as LGHNA and CDR2 as YSLEER. Trimming removed 0 bases from V and 9 bases from J; junction bases left unmatched: 4. This CDR3 has 13 amino acids. The CDR3 loop reads CASSQEDRVSYTF. Here the CDR3 DNA reads TGCGCCAGCAGCCAAGAAGACAGGGTGAGCTACACCTTC.

The chain couples TRBV4-2 to TRBJ2-3; 13 nucleotides line up with TRBD2. This CDR3 contains 19 residues. The V gene end was trimmed by 1 base and the J gene end by 1 base; junction bases not matched to a gene: 8. Looked up from germline, CDR1 is LGHNA and CDR2 is YNFKEQ. The CDR3 here is CASSQVLAGGRERTDTQYF. CDR3 bases: TGTGCCAGCAGCCAAGTACTAGCGGGAGGGCGTGAACGCACAGATACGCAGTATTTT.

The chain recombines TRBV19 with TRBJ1-3, with a tentative D call TRBD1 (5 bases). CDR3 length: 15 residues. The V and J ends lost 7 bases and 4 bases respectively, with 17 bases between them. Germline loops: CDR1 LNHDA, CDR2 SQIVND (reference sequence). CDR3 nucleotides: TGTGCCAGTACGATTTCAGGGTCCCGGGGAAACACCATATATTTT. Translated: CASTISGSRGNTIYF.